The clone carrying this TCR beta chain has just one count. No antigen is known for it. CDR3 length: 18 amino acids. The V and J ends lost 6 bases and 2 bases respectively, with 24 bases between them. Germline V gene sequence: CDR1 MNHNS, CDR2 SASEGT. Preparation of TCR beta libraries was done by quantitative 5'-RACE with molecular barcodes. TCRdb reanalysed the 5' RACE reads using MiXCR and keeps one entry per CDR3 protein. The sample lists hundreds of thousands of distinct CDR3 sequences, around 18% occurring once. This specimen belongs to a study of CD8 T cells in ankylosing spondylitis. Study-level points and caveats: Blood from ankylosing spondylitis patients appeared to carry a characteristic roughly eight-variant TCR beta motif. Earlier reports found some motif variants in synovial fluid and blood in reactive arthritis. A CD8+ phenotype characterized the disease-linked clones, which were relatively rare in peripheral blood. Matched ankylosing spondylitis synovial fluid reportedly showed significant enrichment of disease-linked clones.

The V and J genes are TRBV6-1 and TRBJ2-3, with D unclear. This clonotype originated in a male donor with ankylosing spondylitis. The sequenced sample was blood, either unsorted or a sorted T cell fraction (not recorded which). Here the CDR3 reads CASRGLVTAPGFTDTQYF. The DNA of the CDR3 is TGTGCCAGCAGGGGGTTGGTTACGGCGCCGGGCTTCACAGATACGCAGTATTTT.